Here is one T cell receptor beta chain with its context. The assay was immunoSEQ multiplex PCR, and TCRdb's table has in-frame clones only and misses some. Of 290,000 or so clones in the sample, approximately 93% were seen once. This entry belongs to a study of blood T cell repertoires in COVID-19. The CDR3 is made up of 15 amino acids. V was trimmed by 1 base and J by 2 bases, leaving 12 bases between them. In germline, CDR1 is GTSNPN, CDR2 SVGIG (reference sequence). The chain carries TRBV30 and TRBJ2-1; the D gene is possibly TRBD2 (6 bases). The source of this sequence is a woman aged 25 to 45 with COVID-19, enrolled during active disease. The sequencing sample was made of peripheral blood. The CDR3: CAWSGGLEPYNEQFF. The DNA for the CDR3 is TGTGCCTGGAGTGGGGGACTTGAACCCTACAATGAGCAGTTCTTC.